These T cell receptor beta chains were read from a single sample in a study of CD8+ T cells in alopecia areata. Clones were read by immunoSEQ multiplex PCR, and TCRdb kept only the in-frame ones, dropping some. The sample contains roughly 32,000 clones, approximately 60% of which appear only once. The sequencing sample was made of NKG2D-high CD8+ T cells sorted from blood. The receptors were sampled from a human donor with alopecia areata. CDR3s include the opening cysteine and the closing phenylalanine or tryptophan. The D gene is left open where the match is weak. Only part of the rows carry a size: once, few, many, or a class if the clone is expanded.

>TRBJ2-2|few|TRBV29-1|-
CSVEQNTGELFF
TGCAGCGTTGAACAGAACACCGGGGAGCTGTTTTTT
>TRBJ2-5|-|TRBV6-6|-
CASSYITPAESGTQYF
TGTGCCAGCAGTTACATCACTCCGGCTGAATCAGGGACCCAGTACTTC
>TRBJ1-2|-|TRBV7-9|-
CASSLPGLNYGYTF
TGTGCCAGCAGCTTACCTGGGCTGAACTATGGCTACACCTTC
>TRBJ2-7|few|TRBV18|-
CASSRVSPDEQYF
TGTGCCAGCTCACGGGTAAGCCCTGACGAGCAGTACTTC
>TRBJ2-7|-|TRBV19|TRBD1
CASSTRQGTYEQYF
TGTGCCAGTAGCACCAGACAGGGGACCTACGAGCAGTACTTC
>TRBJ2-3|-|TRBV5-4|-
CASSPGRGDTQYF
TGTGCCAGCAGCCCGGGTAGGGGAGATACGCAGTATTTT
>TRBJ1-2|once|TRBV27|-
CASSRGNYGYTF
TGTGCCAGCAGCCGGGGGAACTATGGCTACACCTTC
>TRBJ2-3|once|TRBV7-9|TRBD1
CASSFWGTGGPDTQYF
TGTGCCAGCAGCTTTTGGGGGACAGGGGGGCCAGATACGCAGTATTTT
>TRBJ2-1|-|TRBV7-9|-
CASSLDYDNEQFF
TGTGCCAGCAGCTTGGATTACGACAATGAGCAGTTCTTC
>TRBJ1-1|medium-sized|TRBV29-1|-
CSVLGQNTEAFF
TGCAGCGTCTTGGGACAGAACACTGAAGCTTTCTTT
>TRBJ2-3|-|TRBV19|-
CASSAAAGDIDTQYF
TGTGCCAGTAGCGCGGCGGCAGGGGATATAGATACGCAGTATTTT